Below, 12 T cell receptor beta chains from the same sample are listed, as sequenced in a study of T cell repertoires in cytomegalovirus infection. These receptors' targets are unknown. TCRdb processed the reads anew with MiXCR; each CDR3 protein has one entry. The data contain some 920,000 distinct CDR3 sequences, around 30% of them singletons. This sample comprised cultured CD8+ T cells from PBMCs, obtained from culture after CMV antigen stimulation. These receptors came from a human donor in good health (CMV status not recorded). Some clones in this sample may be carry-over from other donors' samples.

Details on this clonotype: This may be a read error: a much more frequent sequence differs by one nucleotide. The chain recombines TRBV7-6 with TRBJ2-1; perhaps D is TRBD1 or TRBD2 (5 bases each). The CDR3 is 13 amino acids. Germline values: CDR1 SGHVS, CDR2 FNYEAQ. The CDR3 spells CVTGMGVFNEQFF. Here the CDR3 DNA reads TGTGTCACGGGGATGGGGGTTTTCAATGAGCAGTTCTTC.

This clonotype was counted ten times or more. The V call is TRBV7-9, the J call TRBJ1-1, with D unresolved. V gave up 5 bases and J gave up 2 bases, with 21 bases separating them. This CDR3 comprises 17 residues. Germline CDR1 reads SEHNR; CDR2 reads FQNEAQ (reference sequence). The CDR3 loop is CASSPRVSDPGNTEAFF. The CDR3, as DNA: TGTGCCAGCAGCCCCCGGGTAAGCGACCCAGGTAACACTGAAGCTTTCTTT.

This clonotype showed up just a few times. The J gene is TRBJ1-5, the V gene TRBV27; 7 nucleotides line up with TRBD1. Germline loops: CDR1 MNHEY, CDR2 SMNVEV (reference sequence). The CDR3 runs 13 residues. V lost 8 bases and J lost 4; bases outside the gene matches: 5. The CDR3 sequence is CASGTRGNQPQHF. CDR3 bases: TGTGCCAGCGGTACCAGGGGGAATCAGCCCCAGCATTTT.

The V and J genes are TRBV2 and TRBJ1-1; a weak D match, TRBD1 (5 bases). The CDR3 is 13 residues long. V was pared by 7 bases and J by 5 bases, with 14 bases between. Germline CDR1 is SNHLY and CDR2 is FYNNEI. CDR3 DNA sequence: TGTGCCAGCAAGGCGGGTTGGGGGACTGAAGCTTTCTTT. Protein product: CASKAGWGTEAFF.

This clonotype was detected ten times or more. This sequence joins TRBV12-3 or TRBV12-4 and TRBJ2-1, with 8 bases fitting TRBD2. The CDR3 totals 15 residues. V shed 6 bases, J shed 4 bases, and the junction held 8 bases outside the gene matches. For the CDR3, the DNA is TGTGCCAGCAGCAGTAGCGGGGATACTTACAATGAGCAGTTCTTC. Its translation is CASSSSGDTYNEQFF.

This clonotype was observed a handful of times. The CDR3 ends on some other residue instead of the conserved phenylalanine or tryptophan, so this is likely a read error. The limits of the CDR3 on the DNA are not certain, so only TCRdb's listed CDR3 is given. The chain uses TRBV7-3 and TRBJ2-7; the D call of TRBD1 is as the table states it, not checked on the DNA. The CDR3 numbers 11 amino acids, ends counted. Germline CDR1 and CDR2: SGHTA and FQGTGA. This chain's CDR3 is CASSLTPAPDT.

The chain couples TRBV12-3 or TRBV12-4 to TRBJ1-2; 9 nucleotides agree with TRBD1. This CDR3 spans 16 amino acids. The trim removed 6 bases at V and 2 bases at J, leaving 10 bases unmatched. The CDR3 region is CASSTTGQGRNYGYTF. DNA of the CDR3: TGTGCCAGCAGCACGACCGGACAGGGGCGAAACTATGGCTACACCTTC.

V usage is TRBV27 and J usage is TRBJ1-2, with D possibly matching TRBD1 (5 bases). This CDR3 spans 17 amino acids. Germline CDR1 is MNHEY and CDR2 is SMNVEV (reference sequence). V was shortened by 3 bases and J by 6 bases, with 23 bases between the two germline ends. The CDR3, as DNA: TGTGCCAGCAGTTTCCTGTCTCCGGTGGGGACGGGGCATGGCTACACCTTC. This sequence encodes CASSFLSPVGTGHGYTF.

A few counts support this clonotype. This sequence joins TRBV6-5 and TRBJ2-5, with 12 bases fitting TRBD2. The V and J ends lost 7 bases and 5 bases, in that order; junction bases with no gene match: 5. Germline V gene data show CDR1 as MNHEY and CDR2 as SVGAGI. The CDR3 has 14 amino acids. DNA for the CDR3: TGTGCCAGCACTAGCGGGGGGGGTCTCGAGACCCAGTACTTC. Translating gives CASTSGGGLETQYF.

This clonotype was seen repeatedly, ten times or more. The CDR3 region is CASSPERGGTGELFF. The CDR3 nucleotides are TGTGCCAGCAGCCCAGAGCGGGGGGGCACCGGGGAGCTGTTTTTT. This sequence joins TRBV7-6 and TRBJ2-2; 10 bases are shared with TRBD2. The V gene's germline CDR1 is SGHVS and CDR2 FNYEAQ. After removal of 5 bases from V and 4 bases from J, the junction contained 4 bases not matched to a gene. The CDR3 is made up of 15 amino acids.

On this clonotype itself: A much larger clone differs from this one at a single base, so this may be a read error. The chain joins TRBV7-4 to TRBJ1-2; the match to TRBD1 covers 7 bases. The V gene's germline CDR1 is SGHVT and CDR2 SQSDAQ. The junction had 16 bases not matched to a gene; V was cut back by 5 bases and J by 4 bases. CDR3 size: 17 residues. CDR3: CASSLTGTELISYGYTF. As DNA, the CDR3 is TGTGCCAGCAGCCTGACCGGGACAGAACTAATAAGCTATGGCTACACCTTC.

Notes on this clonotype: At one end the junction does not follow the germline gene, possibly because of a read error. The gene calls are TRBV27 and TRBJ1-2; D not certain. Germline V CDR1 and CDR2: MNHEY, SMNVEV (reference sequence). CDR3 length equals 13 residues. This CDR3 is CASSRTPKYGYTF. The CDR3 region has the DNA TGTGCCAGCAGCCGGACGCCTAAGTATGGCTACACCTTC.